This TCR beta chain was retrieved from a study of cytomegalovirus exposure and HLA in healthy donors. Broader study findings: The classifier, whose performance was assessed in both the original and validation cohorts, reportedly diagnosed cytomegalovirus status with high specificity and sensitivity.

With regard to this clone: What it binds is unknown.

Trimming took 7 bases from V and 0 from J; bases not matched to a gene: 4. CDR1 and CDR2 from the germline V gene are SGHAT and FQNNGV. The CDR3 length is 14 residues. With 60 Vbeta and 13 Jbeta primers, the PCR was carried out. Assay used: immunoSEQ multiplex PCR; TCRdb lists only in-frame clones, some missing. Found here are 180,000 or so clones, under 9.5% of them singletons; the top ten hold 1% to 1.5%. The clonotype was recovered from a woman in her 30s in good health and CMV-seropositive. Material: PBMCs. The chain has TRBV11-2 and TRBJ1-1; TRBD1 agrees at 8 bases. The CDR3 spells CASISGGVNTEAFF. The CDR3, as DNA: TGTGCCAGCATCTCAGGGGGCGTGAACACTGAAGCTTTCTTT.